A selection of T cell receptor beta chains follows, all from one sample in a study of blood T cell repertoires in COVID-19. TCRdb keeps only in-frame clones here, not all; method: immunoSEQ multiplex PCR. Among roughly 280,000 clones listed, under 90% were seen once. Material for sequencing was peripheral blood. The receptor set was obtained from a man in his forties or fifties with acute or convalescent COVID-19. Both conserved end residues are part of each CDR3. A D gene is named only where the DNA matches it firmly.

cdr3_nt: TGCGCCAGCAGCCAAACCGGACATCCTGGGGCCAACGTCCTGACTTTC; cdr3_aa: CASSQTGHPGANVLTF; d_call: .; j_call: TRBJ2-6; v_call: TRBV4-1
cdr3_nt: TGTGCCAGTAGTATGCGGAACGCGAACTCTGGAAACACCATATATTTT; cdr3_aa: CASSMRNANSGNTIYF; d_call: .; j_call: TRBJ1-3; v_call: TRBV19
cdr3_nt: TGCGCCAGCAGCTTGGGGAGCAGCACAGATACGCAGTATTTT; cdr3_aa: CASSLGSSTDTQYF; d_call: .; j_call: TRBJ2-3; v_call: TRBV5-1
cdr3_nt: TGCGCCAGCAGCCCGCTAGGGACTCACAACAATGAGCAGTTCTTC; cdr3_aa: CASSPLGTHNNEQFF; d_call: .; j_call: TRBJ2-1; v_call: TRBV5-1
cdr3_nt: TGTGCCAGCAGCTTGGACAGGGGGGTCCCCGGGGAGCTGTTTTTT; cdr3_aa: CASSLDRGVPGELFF; d_call: TRBD1; j_call: TRBJ2-2; v_call: TRBV5-8
cdr3_nt: TGCGCCAGCAGCTTGTTGGAGGCCTCCTCAGATACGCAGTATTTT; cdr3_aa: CASSLLEASSDTQYF; d_call: .; j_call: TRBJ2-3; v_call: TRBV5-1
cdr3_nt: TGTGCCAGCAGCTTACAGCGGGAAGGAGCTTTCTTT; cdr3_aa: CASSLQREGAFF; d_call: .; j_call: TRBJ1-1; v_call: TRBV7-2
cdr3_nt: TGCAGCGTTGAAGATCTTTCCGGGACAGGTCGAAACACTGAAGCTTTCTTT; cdr3_aa: CSVEDLSGTGRNTEAFF; d_call: TRBD1; j_call: TRBJ1-1; v_call: TRBV29-1
cdr3_nt: TGTGCCACCCATAGCTCTGGAAACACCATATATTTT; cdr3_aa: CATHSSGNTIYF; d_call: .; j_call: TRBJ1-3; v_call: TRBV6-5
cdr3_nt: TGTGCCAGCAGCCCGGGGTTGGGCGAGCAGTACTTC; cdr3_aa: CASSPGLGEQYF; d_call: .; j_call: TRBJ2-7; v_call: TRBV7-8
cdr3_nt: TGTGCCAGCAGTTACGGGCGGGGGGCCTACGAGCAGTACTTC; cdr3_aa: CASSYGRGAYEQYF; d_call: TRBD2; j_call: TRBJ2-7; v_call: TRBV6-5